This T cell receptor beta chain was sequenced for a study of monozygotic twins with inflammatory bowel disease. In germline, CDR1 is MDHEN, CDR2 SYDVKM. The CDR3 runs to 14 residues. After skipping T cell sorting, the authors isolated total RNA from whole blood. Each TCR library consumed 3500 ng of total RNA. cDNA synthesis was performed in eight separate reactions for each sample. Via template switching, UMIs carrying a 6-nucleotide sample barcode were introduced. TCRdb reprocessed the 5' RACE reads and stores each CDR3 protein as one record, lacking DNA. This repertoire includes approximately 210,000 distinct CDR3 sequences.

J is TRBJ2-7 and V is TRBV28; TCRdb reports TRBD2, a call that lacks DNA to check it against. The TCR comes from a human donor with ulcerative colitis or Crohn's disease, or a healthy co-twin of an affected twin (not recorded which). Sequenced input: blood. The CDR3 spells CASSLGPGEYEQYF.